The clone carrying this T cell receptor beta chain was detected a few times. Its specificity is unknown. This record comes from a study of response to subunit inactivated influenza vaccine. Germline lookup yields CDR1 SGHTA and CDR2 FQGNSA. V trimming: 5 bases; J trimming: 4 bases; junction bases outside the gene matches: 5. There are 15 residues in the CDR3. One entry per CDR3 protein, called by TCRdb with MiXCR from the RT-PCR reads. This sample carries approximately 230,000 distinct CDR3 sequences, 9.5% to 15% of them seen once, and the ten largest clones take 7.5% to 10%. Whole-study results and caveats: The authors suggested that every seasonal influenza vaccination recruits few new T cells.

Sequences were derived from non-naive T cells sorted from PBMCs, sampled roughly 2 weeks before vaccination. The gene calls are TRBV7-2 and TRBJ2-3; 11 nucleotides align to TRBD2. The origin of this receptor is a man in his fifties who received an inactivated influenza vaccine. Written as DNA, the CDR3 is TGTGCCAGCAGCGTACTAGCGGGAGCCCCAGATACGCAGTATTTT. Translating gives CASSVLAGAPDTQYF.